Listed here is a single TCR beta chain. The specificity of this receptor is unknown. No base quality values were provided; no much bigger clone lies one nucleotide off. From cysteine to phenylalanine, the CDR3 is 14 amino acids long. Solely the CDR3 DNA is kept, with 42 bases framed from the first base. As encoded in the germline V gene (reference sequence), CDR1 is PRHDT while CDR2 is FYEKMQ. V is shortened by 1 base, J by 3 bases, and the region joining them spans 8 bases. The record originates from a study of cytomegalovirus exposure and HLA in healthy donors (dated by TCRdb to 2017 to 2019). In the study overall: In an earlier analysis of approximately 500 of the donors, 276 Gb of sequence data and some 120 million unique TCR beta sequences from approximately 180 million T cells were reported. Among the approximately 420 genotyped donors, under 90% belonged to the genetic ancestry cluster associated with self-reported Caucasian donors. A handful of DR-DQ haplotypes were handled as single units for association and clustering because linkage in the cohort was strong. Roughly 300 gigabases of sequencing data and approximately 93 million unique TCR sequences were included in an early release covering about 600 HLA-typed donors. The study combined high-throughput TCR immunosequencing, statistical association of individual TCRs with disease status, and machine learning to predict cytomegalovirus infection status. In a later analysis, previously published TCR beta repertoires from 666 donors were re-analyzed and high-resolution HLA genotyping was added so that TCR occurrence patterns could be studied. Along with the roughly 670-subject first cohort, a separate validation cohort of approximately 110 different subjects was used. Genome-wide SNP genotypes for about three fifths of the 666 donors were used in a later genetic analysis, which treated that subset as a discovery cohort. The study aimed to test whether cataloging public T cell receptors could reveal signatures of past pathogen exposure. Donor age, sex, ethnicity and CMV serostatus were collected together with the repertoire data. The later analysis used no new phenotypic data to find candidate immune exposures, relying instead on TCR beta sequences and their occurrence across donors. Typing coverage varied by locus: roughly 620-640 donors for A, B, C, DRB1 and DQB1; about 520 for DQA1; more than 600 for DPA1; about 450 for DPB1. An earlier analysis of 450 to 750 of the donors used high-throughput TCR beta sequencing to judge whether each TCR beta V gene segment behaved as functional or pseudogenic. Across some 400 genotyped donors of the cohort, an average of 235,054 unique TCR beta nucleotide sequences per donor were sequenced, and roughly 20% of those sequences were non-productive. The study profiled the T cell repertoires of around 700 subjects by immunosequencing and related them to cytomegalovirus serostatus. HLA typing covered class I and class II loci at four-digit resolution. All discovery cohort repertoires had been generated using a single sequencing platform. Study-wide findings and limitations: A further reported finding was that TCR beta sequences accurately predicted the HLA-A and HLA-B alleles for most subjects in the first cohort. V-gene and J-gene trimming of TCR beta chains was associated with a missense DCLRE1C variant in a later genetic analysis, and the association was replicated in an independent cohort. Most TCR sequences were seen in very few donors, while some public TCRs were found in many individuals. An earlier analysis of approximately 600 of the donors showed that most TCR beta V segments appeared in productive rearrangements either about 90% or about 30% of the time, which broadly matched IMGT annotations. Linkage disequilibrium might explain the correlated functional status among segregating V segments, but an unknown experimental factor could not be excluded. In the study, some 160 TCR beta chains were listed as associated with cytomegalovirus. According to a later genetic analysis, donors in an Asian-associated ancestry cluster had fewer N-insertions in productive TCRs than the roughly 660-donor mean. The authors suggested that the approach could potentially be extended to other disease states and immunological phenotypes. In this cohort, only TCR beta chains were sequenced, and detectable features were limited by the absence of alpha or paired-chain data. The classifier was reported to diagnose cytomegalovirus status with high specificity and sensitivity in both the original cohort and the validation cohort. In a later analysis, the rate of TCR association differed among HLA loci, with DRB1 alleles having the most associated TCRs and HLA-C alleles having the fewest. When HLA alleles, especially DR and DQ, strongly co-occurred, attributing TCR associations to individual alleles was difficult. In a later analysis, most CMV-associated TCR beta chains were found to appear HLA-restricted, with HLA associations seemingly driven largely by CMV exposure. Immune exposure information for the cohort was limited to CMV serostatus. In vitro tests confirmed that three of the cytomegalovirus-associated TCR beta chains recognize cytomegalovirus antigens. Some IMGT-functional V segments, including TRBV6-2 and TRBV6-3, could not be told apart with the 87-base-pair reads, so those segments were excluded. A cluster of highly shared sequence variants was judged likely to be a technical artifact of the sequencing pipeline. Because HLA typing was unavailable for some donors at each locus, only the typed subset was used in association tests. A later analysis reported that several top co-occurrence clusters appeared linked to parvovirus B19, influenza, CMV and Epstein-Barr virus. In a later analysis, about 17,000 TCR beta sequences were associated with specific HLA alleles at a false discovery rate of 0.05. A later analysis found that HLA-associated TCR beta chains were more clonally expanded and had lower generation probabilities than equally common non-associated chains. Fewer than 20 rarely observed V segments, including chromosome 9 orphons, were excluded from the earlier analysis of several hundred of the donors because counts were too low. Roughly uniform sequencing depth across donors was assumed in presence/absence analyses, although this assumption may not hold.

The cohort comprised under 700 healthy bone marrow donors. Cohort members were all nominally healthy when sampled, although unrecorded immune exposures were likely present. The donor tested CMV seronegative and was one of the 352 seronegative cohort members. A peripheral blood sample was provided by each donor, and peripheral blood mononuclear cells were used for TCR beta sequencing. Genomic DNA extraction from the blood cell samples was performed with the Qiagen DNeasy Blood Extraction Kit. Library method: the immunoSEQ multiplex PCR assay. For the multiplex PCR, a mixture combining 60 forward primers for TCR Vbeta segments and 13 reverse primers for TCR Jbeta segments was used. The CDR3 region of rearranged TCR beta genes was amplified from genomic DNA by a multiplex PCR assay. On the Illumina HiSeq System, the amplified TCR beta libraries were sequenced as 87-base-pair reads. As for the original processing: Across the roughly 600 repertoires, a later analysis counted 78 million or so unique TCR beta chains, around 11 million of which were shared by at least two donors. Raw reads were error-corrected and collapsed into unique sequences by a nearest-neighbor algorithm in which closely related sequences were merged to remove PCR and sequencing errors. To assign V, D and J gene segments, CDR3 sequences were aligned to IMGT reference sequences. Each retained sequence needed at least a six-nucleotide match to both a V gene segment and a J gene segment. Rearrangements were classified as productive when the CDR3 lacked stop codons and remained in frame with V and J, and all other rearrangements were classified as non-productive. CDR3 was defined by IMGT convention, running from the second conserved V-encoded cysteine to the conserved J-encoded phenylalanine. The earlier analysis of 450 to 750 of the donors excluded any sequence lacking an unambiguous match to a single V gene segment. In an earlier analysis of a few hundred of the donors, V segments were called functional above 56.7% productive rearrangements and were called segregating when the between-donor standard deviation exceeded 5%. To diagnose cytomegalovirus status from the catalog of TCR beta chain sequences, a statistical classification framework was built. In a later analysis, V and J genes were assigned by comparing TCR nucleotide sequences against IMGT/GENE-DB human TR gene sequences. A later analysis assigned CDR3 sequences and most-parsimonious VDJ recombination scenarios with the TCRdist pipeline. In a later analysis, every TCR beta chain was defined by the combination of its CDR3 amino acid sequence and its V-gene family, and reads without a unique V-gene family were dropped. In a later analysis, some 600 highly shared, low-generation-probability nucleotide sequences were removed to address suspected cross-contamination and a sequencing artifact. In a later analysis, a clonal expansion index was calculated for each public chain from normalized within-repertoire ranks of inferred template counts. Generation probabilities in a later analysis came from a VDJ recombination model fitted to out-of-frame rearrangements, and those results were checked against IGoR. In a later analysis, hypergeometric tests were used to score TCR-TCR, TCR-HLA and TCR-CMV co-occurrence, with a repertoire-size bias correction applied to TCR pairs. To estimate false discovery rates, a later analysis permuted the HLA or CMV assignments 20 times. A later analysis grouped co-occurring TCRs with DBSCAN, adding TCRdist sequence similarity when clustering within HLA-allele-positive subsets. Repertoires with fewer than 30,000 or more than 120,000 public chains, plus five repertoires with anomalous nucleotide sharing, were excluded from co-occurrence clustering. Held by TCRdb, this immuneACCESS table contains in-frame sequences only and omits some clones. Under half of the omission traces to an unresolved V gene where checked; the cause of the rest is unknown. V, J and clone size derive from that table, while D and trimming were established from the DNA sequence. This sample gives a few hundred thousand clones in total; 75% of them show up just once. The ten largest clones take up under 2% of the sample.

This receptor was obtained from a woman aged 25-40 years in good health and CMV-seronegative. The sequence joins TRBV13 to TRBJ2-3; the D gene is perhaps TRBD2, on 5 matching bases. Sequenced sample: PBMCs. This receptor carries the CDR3 CASSLDGVTDTQYF. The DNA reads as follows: TGTGCCAGCAGCTTAGACGGGGTGACAGATACGCAGTATTTT.